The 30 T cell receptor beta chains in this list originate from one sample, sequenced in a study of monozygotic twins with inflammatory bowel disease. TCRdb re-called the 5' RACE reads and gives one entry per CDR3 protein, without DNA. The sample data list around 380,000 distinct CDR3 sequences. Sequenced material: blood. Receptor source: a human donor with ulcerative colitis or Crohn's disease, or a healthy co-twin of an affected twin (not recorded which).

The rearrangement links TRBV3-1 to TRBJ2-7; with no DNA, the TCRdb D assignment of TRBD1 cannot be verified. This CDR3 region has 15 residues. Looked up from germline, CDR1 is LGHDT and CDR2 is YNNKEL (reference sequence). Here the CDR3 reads CASSPMTGARDEQYF.

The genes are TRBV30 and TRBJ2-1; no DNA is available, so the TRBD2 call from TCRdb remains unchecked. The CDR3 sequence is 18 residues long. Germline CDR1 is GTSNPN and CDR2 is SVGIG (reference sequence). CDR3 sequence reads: CAWSVHPGGLAVYNEQFF. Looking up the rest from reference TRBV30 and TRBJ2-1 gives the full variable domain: SQTIHQWPATLVQPVGSPLSLECTVEGTSNPNLYWYRQAAGRGLQLLFYSVGIGQISSEVPQNLSASRPQDRQFILSSKKLLLSDSGFYLCAWSVHPGGLAVYNEQFFGPGTRLTVL.

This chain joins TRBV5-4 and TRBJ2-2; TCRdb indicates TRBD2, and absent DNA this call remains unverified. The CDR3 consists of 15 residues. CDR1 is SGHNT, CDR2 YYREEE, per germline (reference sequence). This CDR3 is CASSFSGSLTGELFF.

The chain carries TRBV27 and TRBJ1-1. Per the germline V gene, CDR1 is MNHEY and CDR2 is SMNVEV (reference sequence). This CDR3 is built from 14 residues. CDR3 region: CASSLRSMNTEAFF.

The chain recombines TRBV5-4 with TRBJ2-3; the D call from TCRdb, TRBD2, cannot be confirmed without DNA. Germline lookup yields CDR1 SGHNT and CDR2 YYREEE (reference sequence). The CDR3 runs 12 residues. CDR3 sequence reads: CASSLEGHTQYF.

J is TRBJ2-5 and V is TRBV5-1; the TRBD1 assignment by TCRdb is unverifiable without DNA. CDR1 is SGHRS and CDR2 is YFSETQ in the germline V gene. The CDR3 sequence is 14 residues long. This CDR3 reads CASSQDGVGETQYF. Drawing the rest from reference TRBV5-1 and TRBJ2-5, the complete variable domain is KAGVTQTPRYLIKTRGQQVTLSCSPISGHRSVSWYQQTPGQGLQFLFEYFSETQRNKGNFPGRFSGRQFSNSRSEMNVSTLELGDSALYLCASSQDGVGETQYFGPGTRLLVL.

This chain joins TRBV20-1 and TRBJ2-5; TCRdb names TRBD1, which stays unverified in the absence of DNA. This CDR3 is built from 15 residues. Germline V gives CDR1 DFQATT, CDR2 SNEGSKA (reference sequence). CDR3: CSALVRDRAWETQYF.

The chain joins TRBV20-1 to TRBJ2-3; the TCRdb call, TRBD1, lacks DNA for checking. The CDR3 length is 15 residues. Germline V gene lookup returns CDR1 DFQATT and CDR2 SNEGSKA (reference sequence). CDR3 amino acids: CSAPNRGPRTDTQYF.

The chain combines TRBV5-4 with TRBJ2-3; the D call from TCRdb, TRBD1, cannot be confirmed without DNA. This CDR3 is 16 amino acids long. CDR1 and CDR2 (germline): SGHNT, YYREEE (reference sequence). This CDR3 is CASRLTLGGIPDTQYF.

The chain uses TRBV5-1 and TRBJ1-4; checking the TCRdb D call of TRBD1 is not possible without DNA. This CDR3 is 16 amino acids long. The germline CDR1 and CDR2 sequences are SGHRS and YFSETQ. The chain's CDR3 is CASSLGSGDRAEKLFF.

The CDR3 spells CSADWAQFRDEQFF. The chain combines TRBV20-1 with TRBJ2-1; without DNA, the TCRdb call of TRBD2 cannot be checked. CDR3 length equals 14 residues. Germline CDR1 reads DFQATT; CDR2 reads SNEGSKA (reference sequence).

The CDR3 spells CATQGLAGGHYEQYF. The rearrangement links TRBV28 to TRBJ2-7; the D gene TCRdb calls, TRBD2, cannot be checked with no DNA. The CDR3 covers 15 residues. Germline lookup yields CDR1 MDHEN and CDR2 SYDVKM.

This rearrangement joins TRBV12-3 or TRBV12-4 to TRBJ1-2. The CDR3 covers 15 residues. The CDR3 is CASSLKGLPNYGYTF.

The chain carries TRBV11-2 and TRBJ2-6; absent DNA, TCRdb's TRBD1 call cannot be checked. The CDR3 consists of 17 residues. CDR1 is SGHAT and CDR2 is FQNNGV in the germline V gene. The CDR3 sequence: CASSLGSTGPGANVLTF.

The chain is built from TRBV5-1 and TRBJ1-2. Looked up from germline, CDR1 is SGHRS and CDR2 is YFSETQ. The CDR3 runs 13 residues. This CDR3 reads CASTDGYSYGYTF.

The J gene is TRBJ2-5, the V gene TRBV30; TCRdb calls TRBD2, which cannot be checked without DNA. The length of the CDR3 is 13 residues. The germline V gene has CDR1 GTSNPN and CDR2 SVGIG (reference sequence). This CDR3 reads CAARGRATETQYF.

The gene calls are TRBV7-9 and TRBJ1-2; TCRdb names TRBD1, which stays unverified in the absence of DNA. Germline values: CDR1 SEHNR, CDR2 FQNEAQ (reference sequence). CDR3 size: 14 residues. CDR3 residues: CASSPGDARDGYTF.

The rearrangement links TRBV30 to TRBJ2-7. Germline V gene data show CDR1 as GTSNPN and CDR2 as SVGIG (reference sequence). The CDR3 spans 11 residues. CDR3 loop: CACVQRYEQYF.

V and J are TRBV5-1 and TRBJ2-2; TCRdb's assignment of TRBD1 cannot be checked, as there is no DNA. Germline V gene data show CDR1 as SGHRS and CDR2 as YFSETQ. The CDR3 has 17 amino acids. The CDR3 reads CASSLVAGGKNTGELFF.

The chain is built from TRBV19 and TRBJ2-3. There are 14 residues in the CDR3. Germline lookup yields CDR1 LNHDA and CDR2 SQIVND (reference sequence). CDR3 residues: CASSSTWSTDTQYF. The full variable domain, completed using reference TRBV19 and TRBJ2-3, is DGGITQSPKYLFRKEGQNVTLSCEQNLNHDAMYWYRQDPGQGLRLIYYSQIVNDFQKGDIAEGYSVSREKKESFPLTVTSAQKNPTAFYLCASSSTWSTDTQYFGPGTRLTVL.

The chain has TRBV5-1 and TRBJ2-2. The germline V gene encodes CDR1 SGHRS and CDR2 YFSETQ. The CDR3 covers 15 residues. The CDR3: CASSLAWGNTGELFF.

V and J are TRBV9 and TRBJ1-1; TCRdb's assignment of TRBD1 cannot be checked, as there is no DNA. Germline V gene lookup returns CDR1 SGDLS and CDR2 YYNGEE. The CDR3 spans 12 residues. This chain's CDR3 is CASSVDQGEAFF.

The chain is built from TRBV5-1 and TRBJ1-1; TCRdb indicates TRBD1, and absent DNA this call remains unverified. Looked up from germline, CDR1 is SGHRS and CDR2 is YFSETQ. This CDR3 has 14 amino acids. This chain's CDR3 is CASSGGQPNTEAFF.

CDR3 in amino acids: CASSVTGLDLFF. V and J are TRBV25-1 and TRBJ1-4; TCRdb outputs TRBD1, but without DNA this stays unchecked. The CDR3 is 12 residues long. Germline values: CDR1 MGHDK, CDR2 SYGVNS.

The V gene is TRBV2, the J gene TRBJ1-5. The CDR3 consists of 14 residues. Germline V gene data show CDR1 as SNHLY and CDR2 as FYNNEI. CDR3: CASKEHLSNQPQHF.

CDR3 protein: CASSFLSPSGGAGAQHF. The rearrangement links TRBV6-5 to TRBJ1-5. The length of the CDR3 is 17 residues. Germline CDR1 is MNHEY and CDR2 is SVGAGI.

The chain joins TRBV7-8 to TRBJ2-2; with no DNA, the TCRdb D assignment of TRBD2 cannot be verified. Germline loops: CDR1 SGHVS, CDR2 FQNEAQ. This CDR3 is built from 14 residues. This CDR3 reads CASRRTINTGELFF.

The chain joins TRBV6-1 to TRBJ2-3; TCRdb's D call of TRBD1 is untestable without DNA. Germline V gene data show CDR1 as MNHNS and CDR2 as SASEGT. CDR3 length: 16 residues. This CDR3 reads CASSRNAGGATDTQYF.

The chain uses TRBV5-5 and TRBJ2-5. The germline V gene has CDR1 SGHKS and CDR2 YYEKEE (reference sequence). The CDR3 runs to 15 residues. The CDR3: CASSLFGLGQETQYF.

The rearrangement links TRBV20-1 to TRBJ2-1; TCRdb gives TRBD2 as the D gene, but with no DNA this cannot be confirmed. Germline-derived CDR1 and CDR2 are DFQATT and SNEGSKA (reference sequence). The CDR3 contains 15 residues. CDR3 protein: CSARPIYGRGNEQFF.